This is a list of T cell receptor beta chains from one sample in a study of blood T cell repertoires in COVID-19. The assay was immunoSEQ multiplex PCR, and TCRdb's table has in-frame clones only and misses some. The repertoire holds 350,000 to 450,000 clones, with approximately 89% as singletons. Sequencing was done on a sample of PBMCs or T cells enriched from blood (not recorded which). All receptors derive from a woman in her forties who had been exposed to COVID-19. Both conserved end residues are part of each CDR3. D genes are given only for firm matches. The size of a clone is reported for some rows only, either as once, few or many, or as a class for expanded clones.

V	D	J	size	DNA	CDR3
TRBV7-9	.	TRBJ1-1	.	TGTGCCAGCAGCACAGGATTGAACACTGAAGCTTTCTTT	CASSTGLNTEAFF
TRBV3-1/TRBV3-2	.	TRBJ2-7	.	TGTGCCAGCAGCGCCGGGACTGAGGTCGGAGAGCAGTACTTC	CASSAGTEVGEQYF
TRBV7-2	.	TRBJ1-1	.	TGTGCCAGCAGCCCCCGGGGGGGAAGAAACACTGAAGCTTTCTTT	CASSPRGGRNTEAFF
TRBV6-2/TRBV6-3	.	TRBJ2-7	.	TGTGCCAGCAGCCCGCGAGGGCGGTCCTCCTACGAGCAGTACTTC	CASSPRGRSSYEQYF
TRBV12-3/TRBV12-4	.	TRBJ1-1	.	TGTGCCAGCATGGCCAGGGCGAACACTGAAGCTTTCTTT	CASMARANTEAFF
TRBV29-1	TRBD2	TRBJ2-3	.	TGCAGCGCCCGACTAGCGGGGGGGCGGGATACGCAGTATTTT	CSARLAGGRDTQYF
TRBV7-6	.	TRBJ1-5	.	TGTGCCAGCAGCCCGACAGAGAATCAGCCCCAGCATTTT	CASSPTENQPQHF
TRBV9	.	TRBJ1-1	.	TGTGCCAGCAGCCCCTCCGGACTCTCGAACACTGAAGCTTTCTTT	CASSPSGLSNTEAFF
TRBV4-1	.	TRBJ1-4	.	TGCGCCAGCAGCCAAGTCGTTAATGAAAAACTGTTTTTT	CASSQVVNEKLFF
TRBV2	.	TRBJ1-5	.	TGTGCCAGCAGACGGGGGGCAGGGCAGCCCCAGCATTTT	CASRRGAGQPQHF
TRBV27	.	TRBJ1-2	.	TGTGCCAGCAGTTTATCGCGGACAGCCCCAGGCTACACCTTC	CASSLSRTAPGYTF
TRBV27	.	TRBJ2-4	.	TGTGCCAGCAGTTTAGGGGCAGGAAAAAACATTCAGTACTTC	CASSLGAGKNIQYF
TRBV12-3/TRBV12-4	.	TRBJ1-3	once	TGTGCCAGCAGTTTACAGGCTGGAAACACCATATATTTT	CASSLQAGNTIYF
TRBV19	TRBD1	TRBJ1-1	.	TGTGCCAGTAGTAGAGACAGGGTCTCGAGCACTGAAGCTTTCTTT	CASSRDRVSSTEAFF
TRBV10-3	.	TRBJ2-3	.	TGTGCCATAGGAAAGGGGGAGGGCCTCCATACGCAGTATTTT	CAIGKGEGLHTQYF
TRBV7-2	TRBD2	TRBJ2-4	.	TGTGCCAGCAGCCATACGCTAGCGGGAGCGAGAAACATTCAGTACTTC	CASSHTLAGARNIQYF
TRBV5-4	.	TRBJ2-7	.	TGTGCCAGCAGTTCCGACAGATACGAGCAGTACTTC	CASSSDRYEQYF
TRBV30	.	TRBJ1-1	.	TGTGCCTGGACTAGACAGTCGTACACTGAAGCTTTCTTT	CAWTRQSYTEAFF
TRBV9	.	TRBJ1-2	once	TGTGCCAGCAGCGTAGACCCGAGACAAGTGAACTATGGCTACACCTTC	CASSVDPRQVNYGYTF
TRBV5-8	.	TRBJ2-7	.	TGTGCCAGCAGCGTACAGGGAATATACGAGCAGTACTTC	CASSVQGIYEQYF
TRBV7-9	TRBD1	TRBJ1-1	.	TGTGCCAGCAGGCCACTGGACAGGGTGGGCACTGAAGCTTTCTTT	CASRPLDRVGTEAFF
TRBV11-2	.	TRBJ2-3	.	TGTGCCAGCAGCCCTAGCCCACTAGCTGGAGAGGGTGGGACGCAGTATTTT	CASSPSPLAGEGGTQYF
TRBV19	TRBD1	TRBJ1-6	.	TGTGCCAGTAGTATAGCGGCAGGGGGCAATTCACCCCTCCACTTT	CASSIAAGGNSPLHF
TRBV10-3	.	TRBJ1-5	.	TGTGCCACCCGAGGCGGAAGTCAGCCCCAGCATTTT	CATRGGSQPQHF
TRBV5-4	.	TRBJ1-1	once	TGTGCCAGCAGCTTCGACAGTTACACTGAAGCTTTCTTT	CASSFDSYTEAFF
TRBV24-1	TRBD1	TRBJ1-4	.	TGTGCCACCAGTGAGACAGGGTCCTCTAATGAAAAACTGTTTTTT	CATSETGSSNEKLFF
TRBV27	TRBD1	TRBJ2-7	.	TGTGCCAGCAGAGGGTCGACAGGGGGCGTCGAGCAGTACTTC	CASRGSTGGVEQYF
TRBV3-1/TRBV3-2	TRBD1	TRBJ1-2	few	TGTGCCAGCAGCCAAACCGACAGGGTACCCAACTATGGCTACACCTTC	CASSQTDRVPNYGYTF
TRBV30	TRBD2	TRBJ2-7	.	TGTGCCTGGAACCAAAAACTAGCGGGCCTGCACTCCTACGAGCAGTACTTC	CAWNQKLAGLHSYEQYF
TRBV11-2	TRBD1	TRBJ2-7	once	TGTGCCAGCAGCTTACAGGGGGCCGCGTACGAGCAGTACTTC	CASSLQGAAYEQYF
TRBV5-4	.	TRBJ1-1	.	TGTGCCAGCAGCTTGGATGGTGCCGGAGCTAACACTGAAGCTTTCTTT	CASSLDGAGANTEAFF
TRBV24-1	.	TRBJ2-1	.	TGTGCCACCAGTGGCGTCAGTACTAACTACAATGAGCAGTTCTTC	CATSGVSTNYNEQFF
TRBV6-4	.	TRBJ1-2	.	TGTGCCAGCAGTGACGGGCAGGGTGATGGCTACACCTTC	CASSDGQGDGYTF
TRBV11-3	TRBD2	TRBJ2-1	.	TGTGCCAGCAGCTTAAGAGTGGCTAGCGGTCACAATGAGCAGTTCTTC	CASSLRVASGHNEQFF
TRBV11-3	TRBD1	TRBJ2-1	.	TGTGCCAGCAGCTCGGGACAGGGGGCGGGCAATGAGCAGTTCTTC	CASSSGQGAGNEQFF
TRBV7-9	TRBD1	TRBJ1-1	.	TGTGCCACATTACAAGGACAGGGGGCGCATTGGACTGAAGCTTTCTTT	CATLQGQGAHWTEAFF
TRBV19	.	TRBJ1-5	.	TGTGCCAGTAGGGGAGGAAAGCCCCAGCATTTT	CASRGGKPQHF